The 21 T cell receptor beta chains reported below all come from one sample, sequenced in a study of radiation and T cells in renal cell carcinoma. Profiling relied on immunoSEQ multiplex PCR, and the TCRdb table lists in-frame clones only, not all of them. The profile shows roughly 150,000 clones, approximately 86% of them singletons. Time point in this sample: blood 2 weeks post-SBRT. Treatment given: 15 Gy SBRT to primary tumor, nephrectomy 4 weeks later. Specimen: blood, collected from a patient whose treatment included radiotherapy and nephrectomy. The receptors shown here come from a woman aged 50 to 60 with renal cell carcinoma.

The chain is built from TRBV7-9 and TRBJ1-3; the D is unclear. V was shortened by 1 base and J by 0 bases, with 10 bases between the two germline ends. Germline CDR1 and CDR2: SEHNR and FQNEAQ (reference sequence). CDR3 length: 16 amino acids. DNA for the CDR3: TGTGCCAGCAGCTTAGGTGACGACCCCTCTGGAAACACCATATATTTT. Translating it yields CASSLGDDPSGNTIYF.

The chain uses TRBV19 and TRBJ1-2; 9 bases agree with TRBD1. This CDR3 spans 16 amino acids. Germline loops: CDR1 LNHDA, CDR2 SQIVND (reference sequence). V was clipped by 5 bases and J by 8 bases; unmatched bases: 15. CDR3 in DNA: TGTGCCAGTAGTCCCTCAGGGACAGGGAGTTCTGGGGGCTACACCTTC. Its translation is CASSPSGTGSSGGYTF.

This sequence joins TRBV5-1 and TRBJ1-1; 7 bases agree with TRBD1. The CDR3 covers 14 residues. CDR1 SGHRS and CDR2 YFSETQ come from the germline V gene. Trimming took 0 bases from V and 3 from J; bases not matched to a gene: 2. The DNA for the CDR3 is TGCGCCAGCAGCTTGGGCAGGGGGGACACTGAAGCTTTCTTT. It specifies CASSLGRGDTEAFF.

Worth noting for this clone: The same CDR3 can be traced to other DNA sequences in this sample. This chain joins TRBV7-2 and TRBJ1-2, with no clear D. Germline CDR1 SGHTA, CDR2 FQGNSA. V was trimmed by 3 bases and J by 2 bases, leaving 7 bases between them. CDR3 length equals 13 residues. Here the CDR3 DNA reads TGTGCCAGCAGCTTTGGACGGAACTATGGCTACACCTTC. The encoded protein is CASSFGRNYGYTF.

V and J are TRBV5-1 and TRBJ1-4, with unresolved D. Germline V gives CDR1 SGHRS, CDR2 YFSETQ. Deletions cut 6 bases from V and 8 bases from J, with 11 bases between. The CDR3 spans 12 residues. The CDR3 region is CASTGLGEKLFF. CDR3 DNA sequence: TGCGCCAGCACTGGATTAGGGGAAAAACTGTTTTTT.

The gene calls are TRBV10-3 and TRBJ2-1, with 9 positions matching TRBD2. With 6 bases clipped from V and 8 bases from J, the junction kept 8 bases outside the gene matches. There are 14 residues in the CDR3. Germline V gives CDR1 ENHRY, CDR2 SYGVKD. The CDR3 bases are TGTGCCATCAGCGATAGCGGGGGTTCAGATGAGCAGTTCTTC. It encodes CAISDSGGSDEQFF.

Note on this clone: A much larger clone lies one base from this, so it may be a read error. Written as DNA, the CDR3 is TGTGCCAGCAGCCCAGACAGGGCTTCACCCCTCCACTTT. Its translation is CASSPDRASPLHF. The chain recombines TRBV7-2 with TRBJ1-6, with 7 positions matching TRBD1. The J segment lost 9 bases and the V segment lost 5 bases, leaving 4 bases of the junction unmatched. CDR3 length: 13 amino acids. In germline, CDR1 is SGHTA, CDR2 FQGNSA. Combining the CDR3 with reference TRBV7-2 and TRBJ1-6 gives the whole variable domain GAGVSQSPSNKVTEKGKDVELRCDPISGHTALYWYRQSLGQGLEFLIYFQGNSAPDKSGLPSDRFSAERTGGSVSTLTIQRTQQEDSAVYLCASSPDRASPLHFGNGTRLTVT.

CDR3: CATSRDRIGQGNGYTF. The CDR3 coding sequence is TGTGCCACCAGCAGAGATCGGATCGGACAGGGAAACGGCTACACCTTC. The chain links TRBV15 to TRBJ1-2, with 8 nucleotides matching TRBD1. Germline assignment: CDR1 LNHNV and CDR2 YYDKDF (reference sequence). The J segment lost 8 bases and the V segment lost 0 bases, leaving 11 bases of the junction unmatched. CDR3 length: 16 amino acids.

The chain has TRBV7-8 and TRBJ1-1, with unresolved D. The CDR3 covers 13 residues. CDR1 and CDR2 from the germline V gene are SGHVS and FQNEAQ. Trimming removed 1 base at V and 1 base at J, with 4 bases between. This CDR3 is CASSLGRNTEAFF. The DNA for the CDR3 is TGTGCCAGCAGCTTAGGACGGAACACTGAAGCTTTCTTT.

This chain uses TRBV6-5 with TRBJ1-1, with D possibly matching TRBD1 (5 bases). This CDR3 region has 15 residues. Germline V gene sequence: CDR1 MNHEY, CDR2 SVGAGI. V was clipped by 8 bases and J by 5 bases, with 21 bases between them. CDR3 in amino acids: CASGRDPPGITEAFF. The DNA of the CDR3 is TGTGCCAGCGGCCGGGACCCACCGGGGATTACTGAAGCTTTCTTT.

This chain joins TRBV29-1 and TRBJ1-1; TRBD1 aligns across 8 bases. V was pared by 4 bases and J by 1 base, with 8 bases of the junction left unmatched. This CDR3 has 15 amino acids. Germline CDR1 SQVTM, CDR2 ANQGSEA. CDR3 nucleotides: TGCAGCGTTGTGTTCCCAGGGACAGGGAACACTGAAGCTTTCTTT. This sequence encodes CSVVFPGTGNTEAFF.

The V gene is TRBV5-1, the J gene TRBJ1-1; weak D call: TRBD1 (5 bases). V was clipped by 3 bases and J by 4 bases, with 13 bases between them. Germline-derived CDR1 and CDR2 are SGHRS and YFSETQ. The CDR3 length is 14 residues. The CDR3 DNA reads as TGCGCCAGCAGCTGGCAGGGATCGGGCACTGAAGCTTTCTTT. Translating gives CASSWQGSGTEAFF.

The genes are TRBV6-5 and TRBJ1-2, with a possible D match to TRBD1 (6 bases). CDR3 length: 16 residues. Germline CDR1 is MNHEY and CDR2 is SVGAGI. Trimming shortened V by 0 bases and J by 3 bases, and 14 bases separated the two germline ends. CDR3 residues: CASSYSNREPYYGYTF. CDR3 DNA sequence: TGTGCCAGCAGTTACTCAAACAGGGAACCTTACTATGGCTACACCTTC.

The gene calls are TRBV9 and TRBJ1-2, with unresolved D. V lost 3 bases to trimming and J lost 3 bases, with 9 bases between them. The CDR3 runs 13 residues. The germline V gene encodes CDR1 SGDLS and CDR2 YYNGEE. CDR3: CASSESTYYGYTF. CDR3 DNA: TGTGCCAGCAGCGAGTCCACCTACTATGGCTACACCTTC.

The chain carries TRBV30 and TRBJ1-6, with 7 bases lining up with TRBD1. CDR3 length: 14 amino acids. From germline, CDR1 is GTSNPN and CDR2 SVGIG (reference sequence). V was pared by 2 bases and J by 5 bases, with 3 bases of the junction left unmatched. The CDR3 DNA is TGTGCCTGGAGTACGGGACAGAATAATTCACCCCTCCACTTT. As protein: CAWSTGQNNSPLHF.

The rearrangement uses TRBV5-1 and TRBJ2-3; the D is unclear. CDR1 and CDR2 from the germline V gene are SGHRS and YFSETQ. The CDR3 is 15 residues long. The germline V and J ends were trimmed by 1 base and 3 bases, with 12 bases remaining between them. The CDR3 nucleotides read TGCGCCAGCAGCTTGAATCGGATATGGACAGATACGCAGTATTTT. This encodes CASSLNRIWTDTQYF.

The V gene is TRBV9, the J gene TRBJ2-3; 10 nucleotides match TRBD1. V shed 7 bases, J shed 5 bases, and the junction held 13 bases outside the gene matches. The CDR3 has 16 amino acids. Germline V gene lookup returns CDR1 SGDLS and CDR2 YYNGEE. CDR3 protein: CASRWGQGPGGDTQYF. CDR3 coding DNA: TGTGCCAGCCGGTGGGGACAGGGGCCCGGCGGAGATACGCAGTATTTT.

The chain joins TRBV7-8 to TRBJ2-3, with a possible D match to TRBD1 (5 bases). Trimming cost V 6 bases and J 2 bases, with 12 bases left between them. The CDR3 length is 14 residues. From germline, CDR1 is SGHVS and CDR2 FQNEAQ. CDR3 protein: CASSRTSYTDTQYF. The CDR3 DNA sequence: TGTGCCAGCAGTCGGACATCTTACACAGATACGCAGTATTTT.

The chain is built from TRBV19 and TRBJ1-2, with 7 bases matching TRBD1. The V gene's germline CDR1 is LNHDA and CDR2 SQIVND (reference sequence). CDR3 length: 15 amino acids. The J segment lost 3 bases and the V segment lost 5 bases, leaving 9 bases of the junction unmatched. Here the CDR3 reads CASSFPSGTDYGYTF. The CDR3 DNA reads TGTGCCAGTAGTTTCCCGTCAGGGACAGACTATGGCTACACCTTC.

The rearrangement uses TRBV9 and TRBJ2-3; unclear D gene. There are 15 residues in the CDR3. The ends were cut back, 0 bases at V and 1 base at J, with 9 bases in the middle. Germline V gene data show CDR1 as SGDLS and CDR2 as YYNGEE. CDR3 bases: TGTGCCAGCAGCGTAGACCTGGGTCGCACAGATACGCAGTATTTT. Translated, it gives CASSVDLGRTDTQYF.

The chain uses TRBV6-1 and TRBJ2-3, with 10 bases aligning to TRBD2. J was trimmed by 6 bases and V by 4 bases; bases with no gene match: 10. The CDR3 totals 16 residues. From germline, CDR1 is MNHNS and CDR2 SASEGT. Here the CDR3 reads CASSGIASGGLDTQYF. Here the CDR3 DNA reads TGTGCCAGCAGTGGAATTGCTAGCGGGGGATTGGATACGCAGTATTTT.